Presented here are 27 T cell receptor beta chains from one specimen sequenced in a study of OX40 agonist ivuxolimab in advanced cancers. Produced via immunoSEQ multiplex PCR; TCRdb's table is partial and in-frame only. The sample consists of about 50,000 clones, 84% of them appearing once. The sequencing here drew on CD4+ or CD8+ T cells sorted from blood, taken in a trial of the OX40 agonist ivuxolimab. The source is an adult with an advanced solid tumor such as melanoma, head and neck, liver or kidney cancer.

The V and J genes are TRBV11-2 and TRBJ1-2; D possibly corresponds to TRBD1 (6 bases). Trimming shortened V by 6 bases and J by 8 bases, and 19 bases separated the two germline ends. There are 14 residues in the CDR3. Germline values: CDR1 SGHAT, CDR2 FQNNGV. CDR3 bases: TGTGCCAGCAGATTTCTTACAGGGCCCCCCGGCTACACCTTC. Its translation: CASRFLTGPPGYTF. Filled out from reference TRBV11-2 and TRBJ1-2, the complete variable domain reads EAGVAQSPRYKIIEKRQSVAFWCNPISGHATLYWYQQILGQGPKLLIQFQNNGVVDDSQLPKDRFSAERLKGVDSTLKIQPAKLEDSAVYLCASRFLTGPPGYTFGSGTRLTVV.

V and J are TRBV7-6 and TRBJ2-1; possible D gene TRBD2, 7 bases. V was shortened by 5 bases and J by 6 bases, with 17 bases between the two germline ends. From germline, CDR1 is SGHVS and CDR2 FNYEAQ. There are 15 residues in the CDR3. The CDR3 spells CASSPLAGAPNEQFF. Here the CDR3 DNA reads TGTGCCAGCAGCCCTCTTGCGGGGGCCCCCAATGAGCAGTTCTTC.

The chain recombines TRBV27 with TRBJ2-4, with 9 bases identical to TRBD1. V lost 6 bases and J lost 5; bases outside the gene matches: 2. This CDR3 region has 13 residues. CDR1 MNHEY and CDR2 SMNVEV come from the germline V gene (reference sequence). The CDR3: CASRRTGENIQYF. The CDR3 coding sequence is TGTGCCAGCAGAAGGACAGGGGAAAACATTCAGTACTTC.

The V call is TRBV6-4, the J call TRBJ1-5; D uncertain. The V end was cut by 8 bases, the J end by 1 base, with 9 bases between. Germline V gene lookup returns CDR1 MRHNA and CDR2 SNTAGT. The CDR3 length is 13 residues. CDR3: CASASESNQPQHF. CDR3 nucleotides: TGTGCCAGCGCGAGCGAGAGCAATCAGCCCCAGCATTTT.

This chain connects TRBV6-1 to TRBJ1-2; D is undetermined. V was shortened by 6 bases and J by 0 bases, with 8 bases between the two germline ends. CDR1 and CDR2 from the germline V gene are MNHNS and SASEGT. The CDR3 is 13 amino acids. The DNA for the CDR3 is TGTGCCAGCAGCAACTACGCTAACTATGGCTACACCTTC. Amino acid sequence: CASSNYANYGYTF.

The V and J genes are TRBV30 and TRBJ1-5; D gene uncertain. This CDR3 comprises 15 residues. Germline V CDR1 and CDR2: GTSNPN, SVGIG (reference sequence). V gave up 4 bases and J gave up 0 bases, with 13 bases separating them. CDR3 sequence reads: CAWNVGSSSNQPQHF. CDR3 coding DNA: TGTGCCTGGAACGTGGGAAGTAGTAGCAATCAGCCCCAGCATTTT.

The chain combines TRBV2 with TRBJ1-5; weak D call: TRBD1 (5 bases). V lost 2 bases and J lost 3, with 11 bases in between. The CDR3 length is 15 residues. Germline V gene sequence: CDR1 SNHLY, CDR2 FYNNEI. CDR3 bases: TGTGCCAGCAGTGAAAAAGGGGCAGACAATCAGCCCCAGCATTTT. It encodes CASSEKGADNQPQHF.

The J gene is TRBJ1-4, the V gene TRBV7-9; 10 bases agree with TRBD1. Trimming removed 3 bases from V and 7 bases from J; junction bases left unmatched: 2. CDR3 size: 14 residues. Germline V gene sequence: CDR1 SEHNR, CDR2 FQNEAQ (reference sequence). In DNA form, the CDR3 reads TGTGCCAGCAGCTTCGGGACAGGGGCTGAAAAACTGTTTTTT. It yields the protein CASSFGTGAEKLFF.

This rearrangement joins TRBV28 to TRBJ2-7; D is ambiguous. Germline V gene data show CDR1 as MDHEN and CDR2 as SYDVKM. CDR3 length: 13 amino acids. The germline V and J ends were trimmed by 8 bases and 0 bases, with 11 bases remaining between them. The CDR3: CASGKTASYEQYF. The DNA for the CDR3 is TGTGCCAGCGGTAAGACGGCCTCCTACGAGCAGTACTTC. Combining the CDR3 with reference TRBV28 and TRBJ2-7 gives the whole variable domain DVKVTQSSRYLVKRTGEKVFLECVQDMDHENMFWYRQDPGLGLRLIYFSYDVKMKEKGDIPEGYSVSREKKERFSLILESASTNQTSMYLCASGKTASYEQYFGPGTRLTVT.

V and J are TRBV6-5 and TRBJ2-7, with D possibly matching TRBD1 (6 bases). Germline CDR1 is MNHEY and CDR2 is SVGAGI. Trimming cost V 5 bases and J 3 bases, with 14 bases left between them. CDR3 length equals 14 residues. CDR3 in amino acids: CASSDRTPLYEQYF. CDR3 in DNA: TGTGCCAGCAGTGACAGGACCCCCCTCTACGAGCAGTACTTC.

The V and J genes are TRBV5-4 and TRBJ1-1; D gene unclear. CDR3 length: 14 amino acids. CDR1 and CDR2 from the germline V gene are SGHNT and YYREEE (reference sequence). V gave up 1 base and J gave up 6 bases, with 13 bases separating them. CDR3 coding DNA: TGTGCCAGCAGCTTGAGTGCTTATCGGGCTGAAGCTTTCTTT. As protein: CASSLSAYRAEAFF.

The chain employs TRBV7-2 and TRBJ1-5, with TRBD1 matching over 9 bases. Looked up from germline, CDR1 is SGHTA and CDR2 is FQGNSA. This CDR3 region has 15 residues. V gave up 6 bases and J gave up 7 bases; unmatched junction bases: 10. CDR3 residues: CASSLVGDRAQPQHF. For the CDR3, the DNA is TGTGCCAGCAGTCTAGTAGGGGACAGGGCCCAGCCCCAGCATTTT.

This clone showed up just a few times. The chain's CDR3 is CASSSLNEQFF. The CDR3 DNA is TGTGCCAGCAGCTCCTTGAATGAGCAGTTCTTC. This chain links TRBV7-9 with TRBJ2-1; D not certain. Between the trimmed V and J ends, which lost 4 bases and 7 bases, there was a span of 5 bases. CDR1 is SEHNR, CDR2 FQNEAQ, per germline (reference sequence). CDR3 length: 11 amino acids.

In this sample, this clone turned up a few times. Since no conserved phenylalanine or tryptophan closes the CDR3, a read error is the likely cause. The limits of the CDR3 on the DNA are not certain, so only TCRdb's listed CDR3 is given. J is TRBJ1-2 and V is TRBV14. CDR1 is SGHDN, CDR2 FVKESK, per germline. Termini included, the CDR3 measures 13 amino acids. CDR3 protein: CASSQETAVRIFY.

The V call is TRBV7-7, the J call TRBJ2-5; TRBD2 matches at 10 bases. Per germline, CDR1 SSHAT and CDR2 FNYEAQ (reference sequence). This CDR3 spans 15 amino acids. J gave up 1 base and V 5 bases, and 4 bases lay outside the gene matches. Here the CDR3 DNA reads TGTGCCAGCAGCGTACTAGCGGGGATCCAAGAGACCCAGTACTTC. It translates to CASSVLAGIQETQYF.

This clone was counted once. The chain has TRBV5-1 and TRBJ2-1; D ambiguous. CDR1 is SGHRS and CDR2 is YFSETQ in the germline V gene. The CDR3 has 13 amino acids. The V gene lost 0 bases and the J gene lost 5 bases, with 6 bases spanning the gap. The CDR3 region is CASSLGLNNEQFF. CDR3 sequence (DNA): TGCGCCAGCAGCTTGGGACTCAACAATGAGCAGTTCTTC.

CDR3 DNA: TGTGCCAGCAGCAAAGCGCTTCTAAGACCGAAGAGGGGCAATCAGCCCCAGCATTTT. This translates into CASSKALLRPKRGNQPQHF. The chain couples TRBV21-1 to TRBJ1-5. TRBV21-1 corresponds to a pseudogene. This CDR3 comprises 19 residues.

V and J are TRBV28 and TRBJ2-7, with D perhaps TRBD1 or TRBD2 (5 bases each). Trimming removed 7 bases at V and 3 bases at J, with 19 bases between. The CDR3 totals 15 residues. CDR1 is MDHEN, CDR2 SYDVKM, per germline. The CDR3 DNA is TGTGCCAGCACCCTCCTTAGGGGAGCGAGCTACGAGCAGTACTTC. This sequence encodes CASTLLRGASYEQYF. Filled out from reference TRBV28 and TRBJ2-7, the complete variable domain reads DVKVTQSSRYLVKRTGEKVFLECVQDMDHENMFWYRQDPGLGLRLIYFSYDVKMKEKGDIPEGYSVSREKKERFSLILESASTNQTSMYLCASTLLRGASYEQYFGPGTRLTVT.

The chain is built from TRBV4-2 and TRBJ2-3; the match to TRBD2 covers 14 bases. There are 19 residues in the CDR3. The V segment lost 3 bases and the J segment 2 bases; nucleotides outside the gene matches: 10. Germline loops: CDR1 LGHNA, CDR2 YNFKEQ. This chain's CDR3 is CASSHPGLAGVADTDTQYF. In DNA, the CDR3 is TGTGCCAGCAGCCACCCGGGACTAGCGGGAGTGGCGGACACAGATACGCAGTATTTT.

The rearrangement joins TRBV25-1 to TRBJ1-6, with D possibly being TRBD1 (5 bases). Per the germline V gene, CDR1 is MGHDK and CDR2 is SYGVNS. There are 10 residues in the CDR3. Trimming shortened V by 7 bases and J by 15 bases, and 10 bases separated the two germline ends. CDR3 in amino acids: CASKGLSLHF. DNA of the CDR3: TGTGCCAGCAAGGGACTTAGCCTCCACTTT. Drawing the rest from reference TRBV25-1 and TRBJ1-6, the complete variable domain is EADIYQTPRYLVIGTGKKITLECSQTMGHDKMYWYQQDPGMELHLIHYSYGVNSTEKGDLSSESTVSRIRTEHFPLTLESARPSHTSQYLCASKGLSLHFGNGTRLTVT.

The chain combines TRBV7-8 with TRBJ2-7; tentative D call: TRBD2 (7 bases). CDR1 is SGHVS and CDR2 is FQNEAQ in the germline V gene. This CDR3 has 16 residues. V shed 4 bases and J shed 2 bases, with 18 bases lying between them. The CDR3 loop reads CASSYGRQGLTYEQYF. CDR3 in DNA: TGTGCCAGCAGCTACGGGAGGCAGGGGTTAACCTACGAGCAGTACTTC.

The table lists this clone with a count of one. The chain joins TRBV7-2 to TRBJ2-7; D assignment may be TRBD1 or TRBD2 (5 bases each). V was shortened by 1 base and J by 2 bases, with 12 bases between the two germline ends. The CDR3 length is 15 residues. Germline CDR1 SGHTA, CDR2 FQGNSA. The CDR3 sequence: CASSLVGAGTYEQYF. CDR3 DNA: TGTGCCAGCAGCTTAGTTGGGGCGGGCACCTACGAGCAGTACTTC.

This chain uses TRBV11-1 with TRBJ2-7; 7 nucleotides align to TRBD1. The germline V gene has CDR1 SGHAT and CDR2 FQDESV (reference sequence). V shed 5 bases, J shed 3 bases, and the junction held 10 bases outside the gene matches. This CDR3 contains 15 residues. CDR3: CASSHRGQSVYEQYF. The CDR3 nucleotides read TGTGCCAGCAGCCACCGGGGACAGTCTGTCTACGAGCAGTACTTC.

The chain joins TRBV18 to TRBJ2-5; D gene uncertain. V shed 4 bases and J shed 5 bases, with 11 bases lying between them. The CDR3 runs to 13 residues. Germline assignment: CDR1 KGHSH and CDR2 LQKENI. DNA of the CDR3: TGTGCCAGCTCACGACCCGAAGGGGAGACCCAGTACTTC. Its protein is CASSRPEGETQYF.

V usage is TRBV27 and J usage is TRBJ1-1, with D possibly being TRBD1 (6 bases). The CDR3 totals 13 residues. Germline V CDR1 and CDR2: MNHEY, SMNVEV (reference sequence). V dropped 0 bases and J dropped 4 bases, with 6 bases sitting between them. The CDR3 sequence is CASSLSQGTEAFF. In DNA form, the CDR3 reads TGTGCCAGCAGTTTATCACAGGGCACTGAAGCTTTCTTT.

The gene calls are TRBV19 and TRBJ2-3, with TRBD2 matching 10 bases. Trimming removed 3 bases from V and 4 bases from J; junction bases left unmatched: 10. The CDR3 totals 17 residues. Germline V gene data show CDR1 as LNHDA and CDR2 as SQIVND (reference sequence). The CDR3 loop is CASSIRPSGSIADTQYF. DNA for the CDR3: TGTGCCAGTAGTATCAGGCCTAGCGGGAGCATCGCAGATACGCAGTATTTT. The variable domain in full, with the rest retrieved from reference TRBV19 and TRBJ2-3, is DGGITQSPKYLFRKEGQNVTLSCEQNLNHDAMYWYRQDPGQGLRLIYYSQIVNDFQKGDIAEGYSVSREKKESFPLTVTSAQKNPTAFYLCASSIRPSGSIADTQYFGPGTRLTVL.

CDR3 sequence reads: CASRSDLATNEKLFF. The CDR3 DNA sequence: TGCGCCAGCAGATCCGACCTTGCAACTAATGAAAAACTGTTTTTT. The chain recombines TRBV4-3 with TRBJ1-4, with no clear D. The V gene lost 6 bases and the J gene lost 0 bases, with 11 bases spanning the gap. Germline V lookup: CDR1 LGHNA, CDR2 YSLEER. This CDR3 contains 15 residues.